These 15 T cell receptor beta chains originate from one sample sequenced in a study of T cells in tuberculosis (dated by TCRdb to about 2018). Library construction relied on the immunoSEQ multiplex PCR assay. The table comes from immuneACCESS by way of TCRdb, which keeps in-frame sequences with V and J called. Part of the clones is missing from these tables; in studies checked, under half for an unresolved V gene and the rest for unknown reasons. The sample table contains roughly 30,000 clones; only one count was recorded for more than 75% of them. The leading ten clones occupy 4.5% to 6.5% of the sample. The time point label corresponds to: new active TB diagnosis, blood taken before or within 7 days of starting treatment. Here the sequenced sample was PBMCs, taken at tuberculosis diagnosis. Every receptor here comes from an adult with tuberculosis.

The chain uses TRBV10-3 and TRBJ2-5; D gene uncertain. V was trimmed by 0 bases and J by 5 bases, leaving 4 bases between them. The CDR3 has 12 amino acids. CDR1 is ENHRY, CDR2 SYGVKD, per germline. This CDR3 reads CAISESRETQYF. CDR3 sequence (DNA): TGTGCCATCAGTGAGTCGCGGGAGACCCAGTACTTC.

This chain uses TRBV19 with TRBJ2-1; 8 bases are shared with TRBD1. Germline V lookup: CDR1 LNHDA, CDR2 SQIVND (reference sequence). The V segment lost 5 bases and the J segment 4 bases; nucleotides outside the gene matches: 7. The CDR3 sequence is 15 residues long. This chain's CDR3 is CASSQGAGGYNEQFF. CDR3 in DNA: TGTGCCAGTAGTCAGGGGGCAGGGGGATACAATGAGCAGTTCTTC. The variable domain in full, with the rest retrieved from reference TRBV19 and TRBJ2-1, is DGGITQSPKYLFRKEGQNVTLSCEQNLNHDAMYWYRQDPGQGLRLIYYSQIVNDFQKGDIAEGYSVSREKKESFPLTVTSAQKNPTAFYLCASSQGAGGYNEQFFGPGTRLTVL.

This clone has a handful of counts. The genes are TRBV6-1 and TRBJ1-2, with TRBD1 as a possible D gene (5 bases). Between the trimmed V and J ends, which lost 2 bases and 1 base, there was a span of 8 bases. This CDR3 has 14 residues. Looked up from germline, CDR1 is MNHNS and CDR2 is SASEGT. The CDR3 sequence: CASSEMGGNYGYTF. In DNA, the CDR3 is TGTGCCAGCAGTGAAATGGGGGGTAACTATGGCTACACCTTC.

The gene calls are TRBV21-1 and TRBJ2-5; the table's D call, TRBD2, was not checked against the DNA. TRBV21-1 is classified as a pseudogene. CDR3 length equals 15 residues. CDR3 nucleotides: TGTGCCAGCAGCAAATCGGGGAGCGAGGAGGAGACCCAGTACTTC. Translated, it gives CASSKSGSEEETQYF.

V and J are TRBV15 and TRBJ2-7, with TRBD1 identical over 7 bases. Germline lookup yields CDR1 LNHNV and CDR2 YYDKDF (reference sequence). This CDR3 spans 15 amino acids. V shed 4 bases and J 6 bases; nucleotides not matched to a gene: 12. In DNA, the CDR3 is TGTGCCACCAGCAAGACAGGGAGCTACCGGGGCGAGCAGTACTTC. Amino acid sequence: CATSKTGSYRGEQYF.

The V and J genes are TRBV13 and TRBJ2-5, with 10 bases lining up with TRBD1. The CDR3 extends over 15 amino acids. Germline trimming cut 5 bases from V and 5 bases from J; bases unmatched to any gene: 8. Germline CDR1 is PRHDT and CDR2 is FYEKMQ (reference sequence). DNA of the CDR3: TGTGCCAGCAGCCCTGACAGGGGGCTGGCGGAGACCCAGTACTTC. This gives the protein CASSPDRGLAETQYF.

The chain recombines TRBV7-6 with TRBJ2-5; TRBD2 agrees at 8 bases. Trimming cost V 1 base and J 2 bases; bases outside gene matches: 3. Germline V CDR1 and CDR2: SGHVS, FNYEAQ. The CDR3 loop spans 15 amino acids. The DNA of the CDR3 is TGTGCCAGCAGCTTAGGGCGGGGGGATCAAGAGACCCAGTACTTC. It yields the protein CASSLGRGDQETQYF.

This chain connects TRBV7-9 to TRBJ1-5; D possibly corresponds to TRBD1 (5 bases). Trimming stripped 5 bases from V and 10 bases from J, with 15 bases between. Germline CDR1 is SEHNR and CDR2 is FQNEAQ (reference sequence). The CDR3 is 13 residues long. DNA for the CDR3: TGTGCCAGCAGCCTCCAATATCAGGGACCCCAGCATTTT. Its translation is CASSLQYQGPQHF.

The chain combines TRBV28 with TRBJ1-2; the D gene is possibly TRBD1 (6 bases). Looked up from germline, CDR1 is MDHEN and CDR2 is SYDVKM. This CDR3 spans 16 amino acids. V dropped 1 base and J dropped 1 base, with 13 bases sitting between them. DNA of the CDR3: TGTGCCAGCAGTTTATTCACAACAGGGTTTAACTATGGCTACACCTTC. Translating it yields CASSLFTTGFNYGYTF.

This clone was seen a few times. V usage is TRBV5-6 and J usage is TRBJ1-5; possible D gene TRBD1, 5 bases. Germline CDR1 SGHDT, CDR2 YYEEEE. This CDR3 is 15 amino acids long. V was cut by 0 bases and J by 0 bases, with 7 bases left in between. The CDR3 reads CASSLGQYSNQPQHF. Written as DNA, the CDR3 is TGTGCCAGCAGCTTGGGACAGTATAGCAATCAGCCCCAGCATTTT.

The rearrangement links TRBV10-1 to TRBJ2-5; 8 nucleotides align to TRBD2. The germline V gene has CDR1 WNHNN and CDR2 SYGVQD (reference sequence). The CDR3 totals 16 residues. J was trimmed by 2 bases and V by 0 bases; bases with no gene match: 5. CDR3 sequence reads: CASSESSASGQETQYF. In DNA, the CDR3 is TGCGCCAGCAGTGAGTCGTCGGCTAGCGGGCAAGAGACCCAGTACTTC.

This chain connects TRBV6-1 to TRBJ2-3, with 8 bases lining up with TRBD1. The CDR3 covers 15 residues. V lost 6 bases and J lost 6; bases outside the gene matches: 11. The V gene's germline CDR1 is MNHNS and CDR2 SASEGT. The CDR3 DNA follows: TGTGCCAGCAGGGTTGACAGGGGTGACGTGGATACGCAGTATTTT. This encodes CASRVDRGDVDTQYF.

DNA for the CDR3: TGTGCCTGGAGTGTAGGGGCCGGGGAGCTGTTTTTT. Its protein product is CAWSVGAGELFF. The chain has TRBV30 and TRBJ2-2; the D gene is possibly TRBD1 (5 bases). With 0 bases removed from V and 6 bases from J, the gap between germline ends came to 5 bases. The germline CDR1 and CDR2 sequences are GTSNPN and SVGIG (reference sequence). This CDR3 region has 12 residues. Full variable domain (rest looked up from reference TRBV30 and TRBJ2-2): SQTIHQWPATLVQPVGSPLSLECTVEGTSNPNLYWYRQAAGRGLQLLFYSVGIGQISSEVPQNLSASRPQDRQFILSSKKLLLSDSGFYLCAWSVGAGELFFGEGSRLTVL.

The V call is TRBV6-1, the J call TRBJ2-4, with D unresolved. Germline V CDR1 and CDR2: MNHNS, SASEGT. The CDR3 runs to 14 residues. V was pared by 1 base and J by 3 bases, with 7 bases between. This CDR3 is CASSEGPGKNIQYF. The DNA for the CDR3 is TGTGCCAGCAGTGAAGGGCCGGGCAAAAACATTCAGTACTTC.

This clone appeared once. This chain joins TRBV27 and TRBJ1-5; D possibly corresponds to TRBD1 (6 bases). This CDR3 is 15 amino acids long. V was shortened by 5 bases and J by 5 bases, with 16 bases between the two germline ends. Germline lookup yields CDR1 MNHEY and CDR2 SMNVEV (reference sequence). The CDR3 loop is CASSPNMGAYQPQHF. CDR3 nucleotides: TGTGCCAGCAGTCCCAATATGGGGGCCTATCAGCCCCAGCATTTT.